What follows is one TCR beta chain and its context. Germline CDR1 is SEHNR and CDR2 is FQNEAQ (reference sequence). The V segment lost 5 bases and the J segment 1 base; nucleotides outside the gene matches: 3. The CDR3 loop spans 14 amino acids. The sample originates from a study of blood T cell repertoires in COVID-19. Study information: Sites across the United States, Italy and Spain contributed samples from acute and convalescent COVID-19. PBMCs, B-cell-depleted T cells, or T cells were the source of the cDNA or gDNA that made up the material.

Original data processing: Scientists estimated how many nucleated cells there were by amplifying reference gene primers. Clones were read by immunoSEQ multiplex PCR, and TCRdb kept only the in-frame ones, dropping some. Clonal size and the V and J genes are those of that table, whereas D and trimming came from the DNA. Of around 700,000 clones detected, more than 80% appear once; the ten largest clones hold roughly 0.25%. Sequencing input: peripheral blood. The chain joins TRBV7-9 to TRBJ1-2; TRBD1 matches at 8 bases. The clonotype comes from a woman younger than 35 with acute or convalescent COVID-19. CDR3 DNA sequence: TGTGCCAGCAGCCAAACAGGGGGTAACTATGGCTACACCTTC. This sequence encodes CASSQTGGNYGYTF.